The subject of this entry is one T cell receptor beta chain. Its antigen is unknown. Allogeneic regulatory or mature dendritic cells were co-cultured for 5 days with CFSE-labeled sorted T cells at 1:10. This specimen belongs to a study of regulatory dendritic cells for organ transplantation. Study-level points and caveats: Regulatory dendritic cells appeared to expand memory CD8+ clones less than mature ones. Memory T cells were less diverse than naive, with memory CD8+ most oligoclonal.

Generated by immunoSEQ multiplex PCR, the TCRdb table keeps only in-frame clones and is missing some. The sample gives over 9,500 clones, just under 90% of which show up once; roughly 0.22% is in the top ten. Germline lookup yields CDR1 MGHRA and CDR2 YSYEKL. The CDR3 is 11 amino acids. Trimming took off 5 bases at V and 5 bases at J, with 7 bases between the two ends. The V call is TRBV4-1, the J call TRBJ2-7, with D unresolved. The receptor comes from a human donor in good health. Sequencing used naive CD8+ T cells from blood cultured with regulatory dendritic cells. Subset specified: CD45RA+ naive T cells. CDR3 sequence reads: CASSTPDEQYF. As DNA, the CDR3 is TGCGCCAGCAGCACACCAGACGAGCAGTACTTC.